These T cell receptor beta chains were read from a single sample in a study of blood T cell repertoires in COVID-19. Some clones are missing from TCRdb's copy, which holds only in-frame ones; the method was immunoSEQ multiplex PCR. Of a few hundred thousand clones listed, approximately 91% are singletons. Sequences were obtained from PBMCs or T cells enriched from blood (not recorded which). The receptors were sampled from a human donor in a cohort exposed to, infected with or recovered from COVID-19 (not recorded which). The donor label of this sample is uncertain. Both conserved end residues are part of each CDR3. The D gene is left open where the match is weak. For some rows the clone size is stated as once, few or many, or as a class when expanded; others skip it.

j_call v_call clone_size d_call cdr3_aa cdr3_nt
TRBJ1-3 TRBV5-1 - - CASSLAGAAGNTIYF TGCGCCAGCAGCTTGGCTGGGGCCGCTGGAAACACCATATATTTT
TRBJ1-1 TRBV18 - - CASSPQRAEAFF TGTGCCAGCTCACCACAGAGGGCTGAAGCTTTCTTT
TRBJ1-1 TRBV4-3 - - CASSRTGANTEAFF TGCGCCAGCAGCCGCACGGGAGCGAACACTGAAGCTTTCTTT
TRBJ2-5 TRBV5-8 - - CASSSRGSRGTQYF TGTGCCAGCAGCTCCCGAGGGAGCCGCGGGACCCAGTACTTC
TRBJ2-1 TRBV2 once TRBD2 CASSGLAGGISYNEQFF TGTGCCAGCAGTGGACTAGCGGGGGGAATCTCCTACAATGAGCAGTTCTTC
TRBJ1-1 TRBV9 - - CASSSIRGTEAFF TGTGCCAGCAGTTCCATCCGGGGCACTGAAGCTTTCTTT
TRBJ2-1 TRBV18 - - CASSRNRAPANEQFF TGTGCCAGCTCCCGGAACAGGGCCCCCGCAAATGAGCAGTTCTTC
TRBJ2-2 TRBV7-2 - - CASSLEAGPNTGELFF TGTGCCAGCAGCTTAGAGGCGGGGCCGAACACCGGGGAGCTGTTTTTT
TRBJ1-2 TRBV5-1 once - CASGSEQYGYTF TGCGCCAGCGGTTCGGAGCAGTATGGCTACACCTTC
TRBJ1-4 TRBV9 - TRBD1 CASSIGQASNEKLFF TGTGCCAGCAGCATTGGACAGGCGTCGAATGAAAAACTGTTTTTT
TRBJ1-2 TRBV27 - - CASSPASQGLYYGYTF TGTGCCAGCAGTCCCGCGTCACAAGGACTATACTATGGCTACACCTTC
TRBJ1-2 TRBV28 - TRBD1 CASSQPGTGDLWGYTF TGTGCCAGCAGCCAACCCGGGACAGGGGACCTCTGGGGCTACACCTTC
TRBJ1-3 TRBV12-5 - TRBD1 CASGFPQGAVRSGNTIYF TGTGCTAGTGGTTTCCCCCAGGGGGCCGTTCGCTCTGGAAACACCATATATTTT
TRBJ1-2 TRBV15 - - CATSRTRQALVYGYTF TGTGCCACCAGCAGGACCAGACAGGCCCTAGTCTATGGCTACACCTTC
TRBJ2-7 TRBV7-8 - - CASSFTGIYEQYF TGTGCCAGCAGCTTCACCGGGATCTACGAGCAGTACTTC
TRBJ2-7 TRBV3-1/TRBV3-2 - - CASSSQSGEQYF TGTGCCAGCAGCTCACAATCGGGAGAGCAGTACTTC